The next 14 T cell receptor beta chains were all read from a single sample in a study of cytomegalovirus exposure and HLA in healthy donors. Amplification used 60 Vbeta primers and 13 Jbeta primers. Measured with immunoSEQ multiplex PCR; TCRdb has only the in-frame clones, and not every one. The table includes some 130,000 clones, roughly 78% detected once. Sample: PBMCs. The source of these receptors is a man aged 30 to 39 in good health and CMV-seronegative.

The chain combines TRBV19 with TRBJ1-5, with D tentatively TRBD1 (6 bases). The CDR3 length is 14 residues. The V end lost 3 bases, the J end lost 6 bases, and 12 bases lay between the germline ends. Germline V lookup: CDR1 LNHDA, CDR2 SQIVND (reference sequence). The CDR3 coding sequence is TGTGCCAGTAGTATGGAACAGGGTGGTCAGCCCCAGCATTTT. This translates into CASSMEQGGQPQHF. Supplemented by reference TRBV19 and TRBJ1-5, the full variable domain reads DGGITQSPKYLFRKEGQNVTLSCEQNLNHDAMYWYRQDPGQGLRLIYYSQIVNDFQKGDIAEGYSVSREKKESFPLTVTSAQKNPTAFYLCASSMEQGGQPQHFGDGTRLSIL.

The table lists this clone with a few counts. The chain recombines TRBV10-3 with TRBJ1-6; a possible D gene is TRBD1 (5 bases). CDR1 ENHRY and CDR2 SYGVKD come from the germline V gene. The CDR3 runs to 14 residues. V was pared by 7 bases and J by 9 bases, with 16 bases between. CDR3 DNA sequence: TGTGCCATCAAGGCTGCAGGGTTCCTTTCACCCCTCCACTTT. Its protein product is CAIKAAGFLSPLHF.

The CDR3 protein is CASSPKLIYGYTF. CDR3 nucleotides: TGTGCCAGCAGTCCCAAACTGATCTATGGCTACACCTTC. The J gene is TRBJ1-2, the V gene TRBV28; D unresolved. Germline lookup yields CDR1 MDHEN and CDR2 SYDVKM. The V end lost 5 bases, the J end lost 4 bases, and 11 bases lay between the germline ends. The CDR3 runs 13 residues.

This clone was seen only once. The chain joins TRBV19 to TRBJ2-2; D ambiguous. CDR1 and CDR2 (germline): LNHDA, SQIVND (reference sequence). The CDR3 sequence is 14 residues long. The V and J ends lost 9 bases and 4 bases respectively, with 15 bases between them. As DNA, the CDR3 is TGTGCCAGCCTAACAGACGAGTTCACCGGGGAGCTGTTTTTT. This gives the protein CASLTDEFTGELFF.

CDR3 region: CASWGQGETQYF. The CDR3 coding sequence is TGTGCCAGCTGGGGGCAGGGAGAGACCCAGTACTTC. V gene TRBV19 combines with J gene TRBJ2-5; TRBD1 is a possible D gene (6 bases). From germline, CDR1 is LNHDA and CDR2 SQIVND (reference sequence). There are 12 residues in the CDR3. The V and J ends lost 9 bases and 4 bases respectively, with 12 bases between them.

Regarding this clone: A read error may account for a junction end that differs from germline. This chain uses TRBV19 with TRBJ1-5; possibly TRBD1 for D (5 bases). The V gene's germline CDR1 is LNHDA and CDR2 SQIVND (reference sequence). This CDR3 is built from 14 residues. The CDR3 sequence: CASSIGGNNQPQNF. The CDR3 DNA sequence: TGTGCCAGTAGTATCGGGGGTAACAATCAGCCCCAGAATTTT. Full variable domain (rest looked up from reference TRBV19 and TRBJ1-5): DGGITQSPKYLFRKEGQNVTLSCEQNLNHDAMYWYRQDPGQGLRLIYYSQIVNDFQKGDIAEGYSVSREKKESFPLTVTSAQKNPTAFYLCASSIGGNNQPQNFGDGTRLSIL.

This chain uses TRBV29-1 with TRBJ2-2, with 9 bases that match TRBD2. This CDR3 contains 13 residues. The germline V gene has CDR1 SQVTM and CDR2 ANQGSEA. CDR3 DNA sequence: TGCACCGTCAGGGTAGCGGGAGCCGGGGAGCTGTTTTTT. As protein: CTVRVAGAGELFF.

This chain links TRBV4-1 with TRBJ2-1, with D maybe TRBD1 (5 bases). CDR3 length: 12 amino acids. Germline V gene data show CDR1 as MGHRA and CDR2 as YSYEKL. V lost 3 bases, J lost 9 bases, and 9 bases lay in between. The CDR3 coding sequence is TGCGCCAGCAGCCAGACAGTTGCTGAGCAGTTCTTC. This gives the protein CASSQTVAEQFF.

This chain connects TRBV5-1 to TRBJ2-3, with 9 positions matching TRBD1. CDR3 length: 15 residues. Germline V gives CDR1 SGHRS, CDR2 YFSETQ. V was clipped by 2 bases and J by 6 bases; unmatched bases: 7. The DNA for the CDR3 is TGCGCCAGCAGCTTTACGGGACAGGGCTCGGATACGCAGTATTTT. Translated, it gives CASSFTGQGSDTQYF.

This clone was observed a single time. CDR3 DNA: TGCGCCAGCAGCCAGGGGGGAGGGACTAAAAGCTACGAGCAGTACTTC. Amino acids: CASSQGGGTKSYEQYF. The chain joins TRBV4-3 to TRBJ2-7; 7 nucleotides match TRBD2. The junction had 11 bases not matched to a gene; V was cut back by 3 bases and J by 3 bases. The germline V gene has CDR1 LGHNA and CDR2 YSLEER. CDR3 length: 16 amino acids.

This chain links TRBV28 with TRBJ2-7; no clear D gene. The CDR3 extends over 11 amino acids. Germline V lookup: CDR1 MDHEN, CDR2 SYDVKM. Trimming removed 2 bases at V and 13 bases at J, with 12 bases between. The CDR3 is CASSLGLVLYF. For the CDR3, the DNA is TGTGCCAGCAGTTTAGGTCTAGTCCTCTACTTC.

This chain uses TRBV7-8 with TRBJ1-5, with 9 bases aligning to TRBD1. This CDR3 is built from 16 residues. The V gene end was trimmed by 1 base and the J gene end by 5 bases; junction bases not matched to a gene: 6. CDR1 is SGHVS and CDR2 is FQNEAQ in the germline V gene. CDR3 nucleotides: TGTGCCAGCAGCTTAGAATCGGGACAGGGCGATCAGCCCCAGCATTTT. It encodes CASSLESGQGDQPQHF.

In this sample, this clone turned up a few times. In DNA form, the CDR3 reads TGTGCCAGCAGTGACCTAGCGGGAGCAGATACGCAGTATTTT. As protein: CASSDLAGADTQYF. The V and J genes are TRBV6-4 and TRBJ2-3, with 10 bases lining up with TRBD2. This CDR3 is built from 14 residues. V lost 2 bases, J lost 4 bases, and 0 bases stayed unmatched. Germline assignment: CDR1 MRHNA and CDR2 SNTAGT.

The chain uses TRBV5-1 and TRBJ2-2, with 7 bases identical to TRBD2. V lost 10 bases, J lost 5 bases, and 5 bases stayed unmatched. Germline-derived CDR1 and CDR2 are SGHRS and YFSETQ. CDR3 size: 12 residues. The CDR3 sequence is CACGRETGELFF. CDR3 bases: TGCGCCTGTGGGAGGGAAACCGGGGAGCTGTTTTTT.